A single T cell receptor beta chain is shown here with its context. Its antigen is as yet unknown. Only in-frame clones appear in the TCRdb table, and some are missing; sequencing was by immunoSEQ multiplex PCR. The table lists fewer than 350,000 clones, 88% of them singletons. Donors were drawn from the roughly 110-subject validation cohort, separate from the approximately 700-subject first cohort. These data originate in a study of cytomegalovirus exposure and HLA in healthy donors. General study points: The tendency of first-cohort TCR clusters to co-occur in the 90 to 150 validation repertoires emerged from a later analysis. Specific recognition of CMV antigens was confirmed in vitro for a few chains (all CMV-associated).

The germline gives CDR1 ENHRY, CDR2 SYGVKD. This CDR3 region has 15 residues. Trimming pared 3 bases from V and 9 bases from J, leaving 17 bases between. The TCR comes from a woman aged 18-29 years in good health and CMV-seronegative. Sequenced input: PBMCs. This chain joins TRBV10-3 and TRBJ1-4, with a possible D match to TRBD1 (5 bases). Written as DNA, the CDR3 is TGTGCCATCAGTGACGTCGGGGGGGACCCCAAAAAACTGTTTTTT. Residues: CAISDVGGDPKKLFF.